Shown below are 27 T cell receptor beta chains from a single sample sequenced in a study of T cell responses to AZD1222 COVID-19 vaccine. Repertoires were generated with immunoSEQ multiplex PCR, while TCRdb's copy carries only in-frame clones and drops some. This repertoire shows 90,000 to 100,000 clones, 88% found once; its top ten account for roughly 12%. The material sequenced was peripheral blood, taken 28 days after the second AZD1222 dose. Source of these receptors: an adult who received the AZD1222 COVID-19 vaccine.

This chain connects TRBV13 to TRBJ2-1; D possibly corresponds to TRBD2 (5 bases). The CDR3 sequence is 12 residues long. The ends were cut back, 3 bases at V and 12 bases at J, with 12 bases in the middle. The germline V gene encodes CDR1 PRHDT and CDR2 FYEKMQ (reference sequence). CDR3 residues: CASSFRESPQFF. In nucleotides, the CDR3 is TGTGCCAGCAGCTTCCGGGAAAGTCCGCAGTTCTTC.

The chain's CDR3 is CASRPAGGINYGYTF. As DNA, the CDR3 is TGTGCCAGCAGACCCGCAGGGGGCATTAACTATGGCTACACCTTC. The chain employs TRBV28 and TRBJ1-2; 8 positions agree with TRBD1. Germline loops: CDR1 MDHEN, CDR2 SYDVKM. CDR3 size: 15 residues. The junction had 7 bases not matched to a gene; V was cut back by 6 bases and J by 1 base.

CDR3 nucleotides: TGTGCCAGCAGCTTCCGTGCAGGGCACGAGCAGTACTTC. As protein: CASSFRAGHEQYF. The chain carries TRBV11-3 and TRBJ2-7; D is possibly TRBD1 (5 bases). Trimming pared 3 bases from V and 5 bases from J, leaving 11 bases between. This CDR3 has 13 amino acids. The germline gives CDR1 SGHNT, CDR2 YENEEA.

The chain uses TRBV7-6 and TRBJ2-1, with 9 nucleotides matching TRBD2. The CDR3 has 16 residues. The trim removed 0 bases at V and 9 bases at J, leaving 9 bases unmatched. From germline, CDR1 is SGHVS and CDR2 FNYEAQ. CDR3 residues: CASSLALSGSSAEQFF. The CDR3 DNA reads as TGTGCCAGCAGCTTAGCGCTTAGCGGGAGTTCCGCTGAGCAGTTCTTC.

The chain recombines TRBV6-5 with TRBJ2-2; D possibly corresponds to TRBD1 (6 bases). Germline V lookup: CDR1 MNHEY, CDR2 SVGAGI. Trimming cost V 6 bases and J 6 bases, with 11 bases left between them. The CDR3 covers 13 residues. The CDR3 reads CASSPDSPGELFF. CDR3 DNA sequence: TGTGCCAGCAGCCCGGACAGTCCCGGGGAGCTGTTTTTT.

The chain employs TRBV7-2 and TRBJ2-7; no clear D gene. The ends were cut back, 0 bases at V and 3 bases at J, with 9 bases in the middle. Germline V gives CDR1 SGHTA, CDR2 FQGNSA. This CDR3 contains 14 residues. The CDR3, as DNA: TGTGCCAGCAGCTTAGCGGGTAAGAACTACGAGCAGTACTTC. Amino acids: CASSLAGKNYEQYF. Combining the CDR3 with reference TRBV7-2 and TRBJ2-7 gives the whole variable domain GAGVSQSPSNKVTEKGKDVELRCDPISGHTALYWYRQSLGQGLEFLIYFQGNSAPDKSGLPSDRFSAERTGGSVSTLTIQRTQQEDSAVYLCASSLAGKNYEQYFGPGTRLTVT.

This clone is a singleton in its sample. The genes are TRBV12-5 and TRBJ2-1; no clear D gene. This CDR3 comprises 15 residues. The germline gives CDR1 LGHNT, CDR2 FRNRAP. V shed 1 base and J shed 6 bases, with 13 bases lying between them. The CDR3 bases are TGTGCTAGTGGTTTGGGGCTTTCGGGTCGCAATGAGCAGTTCTTC. Protein: CASGLGLSGRNEQFF.

This sequence joins TRBV11-2 and TRBJ1-1; no definite D call. Germline V CDR1 and CDR2: SGHAT, FQNNGV. This CDR3 spans 13 amino acids. Trimming took 1 base from V and 0 from J, leaving 3 bases between them. The CDR3 reads CASSLVVNTEAFF. CDR3 bases: TGTGCCAGCAGCTTAGTAGTGAACACTGAAGCTTTCTTT.

The V and J genes are TRBV11-2 and TRBJ2-1; 9 bases are shared with TRBD1. Germline V gene lookup returns CDR1 SGHAT and CDR2 FQNNGV. CDR3 length: 13 amino acids. Losses at the gene ends were 5 bases for V and 9 bases for J; bases not matched to a gene: 5. Written as DNA, the CDR3 is TGTGCCAGCAGCACAGGGGGCAAGGGTGAGCAGTTCTTC. Translation gives CASSTGGKGEQFF.

This clone has only a few counts. V gene TRBV11-2 combines with J gene TRBJ1-2; TRBD1 aligns across 9 bases. The CDR3 extends over 13 amino acids. The V segment lost 5 bases and the J segment 6 bases; nucleotides outside the gene matches: 4. CDR1 is SGHAT and CDR2 is FQNNGV in the germline V gene. CDR3 loop: CASSPGTGNGYTF. CDR3 nucleotides: TGTGCCAGCAGCCCCGGGACAGGGAATGGCTACACCTTC. Full variable domain (missing parts from reference TRBV11-2 and TRBJ1-2): EAGVAQSPRYKIIEKRQSVAFWCNPISGHATLYWYQQILGQGPKLLIQFQNNGVVDDSQLPKDRFSAERLKGVDSTLKIQPAKLEDSAVYLCASSPGTGNGYTFGSGTRLTVV.

The chain uses TRBV6-5 and TRBJ1-3; D call uncertain. This CDR3 is built from 15 residues. Germline V lookup: CDR1 MNHEY, CDR2 SVGAGI. Between the trimmed V and J ends, which lost 2 bases and 2 bases, there was a span of 10 bases. The CDR3 protein is CASSYDLSAGNTIYF. CDR3 coding DNA: TGTGCCAGCAGTTACGACCTATCGGCTGGAAACACCATATATTTT.

This rearrangement joins TRBV18 to TRBJ2-1, with 7 bases matching TRBD1. CDR3 length equals 16 residues. Germline values: CDR1 KGHSH, CDR2 LQKENI. Unmatched junction bases numbered 5, after V lost 3 bases and J lost 0 bases. DNA for the CDR3: TGTGCCAGCTCACCGTTGACAGGGCTCTCCTACAATGAGCAGTTCTTC. Protein product: CASSPLTGLSYNEQFF.

The gene calls are TRBV6-5 and TRBJ1-2; 7 nucleotides line up with TRBD1. J was trimmed by 2 bases and V by 8 bases; bases with no gene match: 5. Germline CDR1 reads MNHEY; CDR2 reads SVGAGI. This CDR3 has 13 amino acids. The CDR3, as DNA: TGTGCCAGCGTATTGACAGGGAACTATGGCTACACCTTC. It specifies CASVLTGNYGYTF.

V and J are TRBV5-1 and TRBJ2-1, with D maybe TRBD1 (6 bases). With 4 bases removed from V and 5 bases from J, the gap between germline ends came to 10 bases. This CDR3 has 13 amino acids. Germline V gives CDR1 SGHRS, CDR2 YFSETQ. The CDR3 region has the DNA TGCGCCAGCAGCGAGGGGACAAACAATGAGCAGTTCTTC. It is translated as CASSEGTNNEQFF.

The genes are TRBV27 and TRBJ2-2; TRBD2 matches at 11 bases. The trim removed 6 bases at V and 4 bases at J, leaving 7 bases unmatched. The germline V gene has CDR1 MNHEY and CDR2 SMNVEV (reference sequence). The CDR3 is made up of 16 amino acids. The CDR3 protein is CASRIAGGPTTGELFF. For the CDR3, the DNA is TGTGCCAGCAGAATAGCGGGAGGGCCCACCACCGGGGAGCTGTTTTTT.

The chain couples TRBV30 to TRBJ1-6; D ambiguous. Germline assignment: CDR1 GTSNPN and CDR2 SVGIG (reference sequence). The V gene lost 3 bases and the J gene lost 12 bases, with 12 bases spanning the gap. CDR3 length: 12 residues. The CDR3 DNA is TGTGCCTGGAGGGAACCAGGAGGACCCCTCCACTTT. Its translation is CAWREPGGPLHF.

The rearrangement uses TRBV29-1 and TRBJ1-1, with D unclear. This CDR3 has 11 residues. V was clipped by 5 bases and J by 5 bases, with 9 bases between them. Germline V gene sequence: CDR1 SQVTM, CDR2 ANQGSEA. The CDR3 protein is CSVRSSTEAFF. In DNA, the CDR3 is TGCAGCGTTAGGTCATCTACTGAAGCTTTCTTT.

V usage is TRBV27 and J usage is TRBJ1-4; no clear D gene. Per the germline V gene, CDR1 is MNHEY and CDR2 is SMNVEV (reference sequence). Trimming took 6 bases from V and 8 from J, leaving 7 bases between them. The CDR3 has 11 residues. The CDR3 reads CASRAREKLFF. The CDR3 DNA is TGTGCCAGCAGAGCTAGGGAAAAACTGTTTTTT. Based on the CDR3 plus reference TRBV27 and TRBJ1-4, the full variable domain is EAQVTQNPRYLITVTGKKLTVTCSQNMNHEYMSWYRQDPGLGLRQIYYSMNVEVTDKGDVPEGYKVSRKEKRNFPLILESPSPNQTSLYFCASRAREKLFFGSGTQLSVL.

This chain connects TRBV12-2 to TRBJ2-2; TRBD1 is the table's D call and was not checked against the DNA. TRBV12-2 is a recognized pseudogene. This CDR3 has 14 residues. CDR3 protein: CAGRVGGNTGELFF. The CDR3 DNA sequence: TGTGCAGGCAGGGTTGGTGGGAATACCGGGGAGCTGTTTTTT.

The rearrangement uses TRBV6-5 and TRBJ1-1, with D unclear. This CDR3 has 15 residues. The germline V gene encodes CDR1 MNHEY and CDR2 SVGAGI. V lost 6 bases and J 0 bases, leaving 14 bases between the germline ends. The CDR3 DNA is TGTGCCAGCAGCCTCAGACCGATTATGAACACTGAAGCTTTCTTT. Protein sequence: CASSLRPIMNTEAFF.

The chain carries TRBV30 and TRBJ1-5; no firm D call. CDR1 is GTSNPN, CDR2 SVGIG, per germline (reference sequence). Trimming removed 1 base at V and 0 bases at J, with 4 bases between. The CDR3 loop spans 13 amino acids. In nucleotides, the CDR3 is TGTGCCTGGAGTGGTCATAGCAATCAGCCCCAGCATTTT. Its protein product is CAWSGHSNQPQHF.

This clone was seen only once. This chain joins TRBV5-1 and TRBJ2-2; a possible D gene is TRBD1 (6 bases). Germline V gene data show CDR1 as SGHRS and CDR2 as YFSETQ. The CDR3 totals 14 residues. V dropped 1 base and J dropped 5 bases, with 9 bases sitting between them. This CDR3 is CASSLTGLTGELFF. The CDR3 nucleotides read TGCGCCAGCAGCTTGACAGGGTTGACCGGGGAGCTGTTTTTT.

This chain uses TRBV5-1 with TRBJ2-7, with 8 nucleotides matching TRBD2. Trimming at V came to 0 bases and at J to 7 bases, leaving 12 bases not matched to a gene. CDR1 and CDR2 from the germline V gene are SGHRS and YFSETQ. The CDR3 is 16 amino acids. The CDR3 loop is CASSLVTAGGGGEQYF. The CDR3, as DNA: TGCGCCAGCAGCTTGGTGACGGCGGGAGGTGGAGGGGAGCAGTACTTC.

The genes are TRBV6-5 and TRBJ1-2, with 7 bases fitting TRBD1. Germline CDR1 is MNHEY and CDR2 is SVGAGI. J lost 3 bases, V lost 8 bases, and 9 bases had no gene match. This CDR3 is built from 14 residues. In DNA, the CDR3 is TGTGCCAGCGAGAAATCAGGGGGGGACTATGGCTACACCTTC. It yields the protein CASEKSGGDYGYTF.

This sequence joins TRBV9 and TRBJ1-1; no clear D. This CDR3 is built from 13 residues. Between the trimmed V and J ends, which lost 6 bases and 1 base, there was a span of 10 bases. Germline CDR1 and CDR2: SGDLS and YYNGEE. The CDR3 DNA reads as TGTGCCAGCAACCCAGACGGGAACACTGAAGCTTTCTTT. Its protein is CASNPDGNTEAFF.

As concerns this clone: Distinct nucleotide sequences in the sample also encode this CDR3. The rearrangement uses TRBV3-1 (or the pseudogene TRBV3-2) and TRBJ1-2, with D possibly being TRBD1 (6 bases). The V and J ends lost 3 bases and 7 bases respectively, with 12 bases between them. This CDR3 has 13 residues. Per germline, CDR1 LGHDT and CDR2 YNNKEL (reference sequence). The CDR3 DNA is TGTGCCAGCAGCCAGGACAGAAGGATTGGCTACACCTTC. This codes for CASSQDRRIGYTF.

This clone was seen just once. The chain couples TRBV2 to TRBJ1-4; D is uncertain. Germline lookup yields CDR1 SNHLY and CDR2 FYNNEI. The ends were cut back, 6 bases at V and 4 bases at J, with 9 bases in the middle. The CDR3 consists of 13 residues. CDR3 sequence (DNA): TGTGCCAGCAGGGGCCAGCTTAATGAAAAACTGTTTTTT. This gives the protein CASRGQLNEKLFF. Using reference TRBV2 and TRBJ1-4 for the parts outside the CDR3, the full variable domain is EPEVTQTPSHQVTQMGQEVILRCVPISNHLYFYWYRQILGQKVEFLVSFYNNEISEKSEIFDDQFSVERPDGSNFTLKIRSTKLEDSAMYFCASRGQLNEKLFFGSGTQLSVL.